These 13 T cell receptor beta chains were sequenced from one sample in a study of cytomegalovirus exposure and HLA in healthy donors. The method was immunoSEQ multiplex PCR; TCRdb's version includes in-frame clones alone and lacks a portion of them. The sample lists approximately 280,000 clones, 88% seen once, with around 0.92% in the top ten. What was sequenced was PBMCs. The receptors originated from a woman younger than 30 in good health and CMV-seronegative.

The chain carries TRBV29-1 and TRBJ2-7; a weak D match, TRBD1 (5 bases). The CDR3 contains 15 residues. The V end lost 0 bases, the J end lost 0 bases, and 12 bases lay between the germline ends. Germline assignment: CDR1 SQVTM and CDR2 ANQGSEA. The CDR3 sequence: CSVEDTGIGSYEQYF. In DNA form, the CDR3 reads TGCAGCGTTGAAGATACAGGTATCGGCTCCTACGAGCAGTACTTC.

The chain links TRBV27 to TRBJ1-6; D gene ambiguous. Germline lookup yields CDR1 MNHEY and CDR2 SMNVEV (reference sequence). V lost 3 bases, J lost 10 bases, and 13 bases lay in between. CDR3 length equals 14 residues. The DNA of the CDR3 is TGTGCCAGCAGTTTCGACATCCGGGGATCACCCCTCCACTTT. This encodes CASSFDIRGSPLHF.

The genes are TRBV28 and TRBJ2-5, with 7 nucleotides matching TRBD1. The V and J ends lost 3 bases and 3 bases, in that order; junction bases with no gene match: 10. This CDR3 comprises 16 residues. The germline V gene encodes CDR1 MDHEN and CDR2 SYDVKM. The CDR3 is CASSLGKWGQKETQYF. CDR3 DNA: TGTGCCAGCAGTTTGGGCAAGTGGGGACAGAAAGAGACCCAGTACTTC.

The CDR3 here is CASSPNELTGASTEAFF. The CDR3 DNA reads TGTGCCAGCAGCCCCAACGAACTGACAGGGGCGAGCACTGAAGCTTTCTTT. The chain joins TRBV28 to TRBJ1-1; TRBD1 matches 8 bases. The junction had 16 bases not matched to a gene; V was cut back by 6 bases and J by 4 bases. The germline gives CDR1 MDHEN, CDR2 SYDVKM. The CDR3 covers 17 residues. The variable domain in full, completed from reference TRBV28 and TRBJ1-1, reads DVKVTQSSRYLVKRTGEKVFLECVQDMDHENMFWYRQDPGLGLRLIYFSYDVKMKEKGDIPEGYSVSREKKERFSLILESASTNQTSMYLCASSPNELTGASTEAFFGQGTRLTVV.

CDR3 amino acids: CASSLLGTAQETQYF. CDR3 nucleotide sequence: TGCGCCAGCAGCCTGTTAGGGACAGCCCAAGAGACCCAGTACTTC. The rearrangement links TRBV5-1 to TRBJ2-5; 7 nucleotides line up with TRBD1. The CDR3 is 15 amino acids. CDR1 and CDR2 (germline): SGHRS, YFSETQ. Unmatched junction bases numbered 7, after V lost 4 bases and J lost 1 base.

The CDR3 spells CASSQEIQVINEKLFF. DNA of the CDR3: TGCGCCAGCAGCCAAGAGATACAGGTGATTAATGAAAAACTGTTTTTT. V and J are TRBV4-1 and TRBJ1-4; a possible D gene is TRBD1 (5 bases). CDR1 is MGHRA and CDR2 is YSYEKL in the germline V gene. Trimming took 0 bases from V and 4 from J, leaving 12 bases between them. CDR3 length: 16 residues.

CDR3 sequence (DNA): TGTGCCAGCAGCCTTTGGGACAGGCCGACTGAAGCTTTCTTT. Encoded protein: CASSLWDRPTEAFF. The chain carries TRBV9 and TRBJ1-1; 8 bases agree with TRBD1. CDR3 size: 14 residues. Germline V CDR1 and CDR2: SGDLS, YYNGEE. The ends lost 4 bases at V and 5 bases at J; junction bases unmatched: 7.

This chain joins TRBV6-6 and TRBJ2-5; no firm D call. Germline values: CDR1 MNHNY, CDR2 SVGAGI (reference sequence). Trimming removed 2 bases from V and 2 bases from J, with 9 bases in between. The CDR3 totals 14 residues. CDR3 in amino acids: CASSYLQRQETQYF. Here the CDR3 DNA reads TGTGCCAGCAGTTACCTTCAGCGTCAAGAGACCCAGTACTTC.

The genes are TRBV14 and TRBJ1-2, with TRBD1 identical over 8 bases. Germline V gives CDR1 SGHDN, CDR2 FVKESK. V was pared by 1 base and J by 8 bases, with 9 bases of the junction left unmatched. The CDR3 length is 15 residues. CDR3 sequence: CASSQADRGPKGYTF. For the CDR3, the DNA is TGTGCCAGCAGCCAAGCCGACAGGGGCCCGAAGGGCTACACCTTC.

V is TRBV13 and J is TRBJ2-2; 8 nucleotides agree with TRBD1. V gave up 0 bases and J gave up 2 bases; unmatched junction bases: 2. The germline V gene encodes CDR1 PRHDT and CDR2 FYEKMQ (reference sequence). CDR3 size: 16 residues. The DNA of the CDR3 is TGTGCCAGCAGCTTAGGGGACAGGGCAAACACCGGGGAGCTGTTTTTT. Translation gives CASSLGDRANTGELFF.

The chain combines TRBV11-2 with TRBJ2-3; D unresolved. The germline V gene encodes CDR1 SGHAT and CDR2 FQNNGV. The V end lost 2 bases, the J end lost 6 bases, and 12 bases lay between the germline ends. The CDR3 length is 14 residues. The CDR3 bases are TGTGCCAGCAGCTTAAGAGCTAGTTCGGATACGCAGTATTTT. Translation gives CASSLRASSDTQYF.

This clone came up once. The chain has TRBV6-6 and TRBJ1-1; D may be TRBD1 (5 bases). The ends were cut back, 2 bases at V and 9 bases at J, with 7 bases in the middle. CDR1 is MNHNY and CDR2 is SVGAGI in the germline V gene (reference sequence). There are 11 residues in the CDR3. The CDR3 coding sequence is TGTGCCAGCAGTTACGGGGGGAAAGCTTTCTTT. Its translation: CASSYGGKAFF.

The gene calls are TRBV25-1 and TRBJ2-2, with 9 bases lining up with TRBD2. Trimming took 6 bases from V and 5 from J; bases not matched to a gene: 13. This CDR3 is 17 amino acids long. The germline V gene encodes CDR1 MGHDK and CDR2 SYGVNS. In DNA form, the CDR3 reads TGTGCCAGCAGACCGGTCCTGGGGGCGGGAGGGACCGGGGAGCTGTTTTTT. Its protein product is CASRPVLGAGGTGELFF. Combining the CDR3 with reference TRBV25-1 and TRBJ2-2 gives the whole variable domain EADIYQTPRYLVIGTGKKITLECSQTMGHDKMYWYQQDPGMELHLIHYSYGVNSTEKGDLSSESTVSRIRTEHFPLTLESARPSHTSQYLCASRPVLGAGGTGELFFGEGSRLTVL.